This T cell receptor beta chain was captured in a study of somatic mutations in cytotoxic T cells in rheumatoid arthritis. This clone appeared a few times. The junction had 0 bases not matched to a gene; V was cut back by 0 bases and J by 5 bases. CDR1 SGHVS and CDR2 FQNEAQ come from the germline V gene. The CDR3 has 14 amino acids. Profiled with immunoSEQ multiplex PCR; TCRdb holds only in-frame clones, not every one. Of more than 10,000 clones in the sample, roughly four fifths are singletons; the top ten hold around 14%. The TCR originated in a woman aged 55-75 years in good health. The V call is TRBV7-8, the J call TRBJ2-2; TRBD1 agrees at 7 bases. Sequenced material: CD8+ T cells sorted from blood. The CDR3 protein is CASSLAQGTGELFF. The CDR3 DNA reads TGTGCCAGCAGCTTAGCACAGGGGACCGGGGAGCTGTTTTTT. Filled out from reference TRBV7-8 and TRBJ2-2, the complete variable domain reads GAGVSQSPRYKVAKRGQDVALRCDPISGHVSLFWYQQALGQGPEFLTYFQNEAQLDKSGLPSDRFFAERPEGSVSTLKIQRTQQEDSAVYLCASSLAQGTGELFFGEGSRLTVL.